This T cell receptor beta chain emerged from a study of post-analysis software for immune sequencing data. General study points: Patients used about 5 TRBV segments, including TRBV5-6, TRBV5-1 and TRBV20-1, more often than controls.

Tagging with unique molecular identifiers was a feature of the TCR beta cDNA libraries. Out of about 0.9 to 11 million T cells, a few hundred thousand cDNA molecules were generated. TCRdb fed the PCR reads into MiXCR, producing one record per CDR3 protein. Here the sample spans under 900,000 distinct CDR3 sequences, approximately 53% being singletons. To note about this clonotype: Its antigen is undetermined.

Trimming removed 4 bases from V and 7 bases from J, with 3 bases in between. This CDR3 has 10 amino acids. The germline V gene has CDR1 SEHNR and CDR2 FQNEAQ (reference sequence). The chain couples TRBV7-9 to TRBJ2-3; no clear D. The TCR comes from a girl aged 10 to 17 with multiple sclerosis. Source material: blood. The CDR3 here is CASSSYTQYF. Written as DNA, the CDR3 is TGTGCCAGCAGCTCCTATACGCAGTATTTT. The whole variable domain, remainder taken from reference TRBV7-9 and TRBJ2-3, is DTGVSQNPRHKITKRGQNVTFRCDPISEHNRLYWYRQTLGQGPEFLTYFQNEAQLEKSRLLSDRFSAERPKGSFSTLEIQRTEQGDSAMYLCASSSYTQYFGPGTRLTVL.